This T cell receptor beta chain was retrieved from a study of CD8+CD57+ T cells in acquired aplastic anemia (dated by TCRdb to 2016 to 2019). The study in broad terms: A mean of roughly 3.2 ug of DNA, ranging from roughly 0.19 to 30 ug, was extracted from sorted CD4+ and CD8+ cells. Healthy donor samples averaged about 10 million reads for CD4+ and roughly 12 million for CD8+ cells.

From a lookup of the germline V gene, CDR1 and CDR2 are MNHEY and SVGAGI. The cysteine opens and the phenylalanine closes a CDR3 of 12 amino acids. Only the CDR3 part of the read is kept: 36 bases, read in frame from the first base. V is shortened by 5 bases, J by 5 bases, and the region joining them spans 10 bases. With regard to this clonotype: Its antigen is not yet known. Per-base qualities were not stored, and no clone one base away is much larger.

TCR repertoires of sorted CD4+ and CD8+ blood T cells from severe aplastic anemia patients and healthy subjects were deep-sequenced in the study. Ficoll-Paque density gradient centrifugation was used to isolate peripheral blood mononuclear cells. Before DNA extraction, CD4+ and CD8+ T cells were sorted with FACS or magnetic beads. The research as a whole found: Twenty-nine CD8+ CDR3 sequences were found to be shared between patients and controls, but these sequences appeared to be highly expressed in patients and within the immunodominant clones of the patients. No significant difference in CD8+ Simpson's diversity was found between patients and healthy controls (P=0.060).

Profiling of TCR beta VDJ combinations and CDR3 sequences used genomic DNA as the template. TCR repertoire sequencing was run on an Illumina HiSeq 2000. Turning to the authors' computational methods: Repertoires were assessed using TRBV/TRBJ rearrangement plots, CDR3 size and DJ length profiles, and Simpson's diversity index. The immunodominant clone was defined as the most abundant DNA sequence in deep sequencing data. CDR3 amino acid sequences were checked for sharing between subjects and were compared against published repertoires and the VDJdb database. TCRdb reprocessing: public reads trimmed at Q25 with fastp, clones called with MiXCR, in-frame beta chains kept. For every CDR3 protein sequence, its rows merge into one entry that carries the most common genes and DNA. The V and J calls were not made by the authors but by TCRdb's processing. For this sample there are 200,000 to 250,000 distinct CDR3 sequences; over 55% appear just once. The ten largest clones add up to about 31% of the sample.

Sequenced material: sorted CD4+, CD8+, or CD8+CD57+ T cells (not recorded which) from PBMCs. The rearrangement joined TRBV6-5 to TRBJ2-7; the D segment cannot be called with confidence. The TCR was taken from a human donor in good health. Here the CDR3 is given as CASSPFRHEQYF. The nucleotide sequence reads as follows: TGTGCCAGCAGTCCGTTCAGGCACGAGCAGTACTTC.